The 9 T cell receptor beta chains below were found in one sample sequenced in a study of metastatic and nonmetastatic thyroid tumors (dated by TCRdb to about 2020). No treatment had been received by any patient before thyroid surgery. Library generation was performed with PCR. Sequencing used an Illumina HiSeq 4000. TCRdb applied fastp at Q25 and MiXCR to the public reads, then kept only in-frame beta chains. The sample data list around 24,000 clones, and 24% of these were observed just once. Around 10% of the sample is taken by the ten largest. Material: tumor tissue. The receptors derive from a male donor with papillary thyroid cancer or a benign thyroid nodule (not recorded which). Some clones in this sample may be carry-over from other donors' samples.

Comment on this clone: The CDR3 does not close with the conserved phenylalanine or tryptophan, likely indicating a read error. The V and J genes are TRBV11-2 and TRBJ2-1; maybe TRBD1 (10 bases). V dropped 5 bases and J dropped 8 bases, with 28 bases sitting between them. CDR1 and CDR2 (germline): SGHAT, FQNNGV. CDR3 length: 18 amino acids. DNA of the CDR3: TGTGCCAGCAGCCAGACAGGGGGCGCGCTAGCGGGATCCTATGAGCAGTTCCTC. Protein product: CASSQTGGALAGSYEQFL.

The J gene is TRBJ2-7, the V gene TRBV7-2; D tentatively reads TRBD1 or TRBD2 (5 bases each). Germline values: CDR1 SGHTA, CDR2 FQGNSA. The CDR3 is 15 amino acids. V gave up 0 bases and J gave up 10 bases, with 19 bases separating them. Here the CDR3 reads CASSLAAGAHEDQYF. CDR3 bases: TGTGCCAGCAGCTTAGCCGCCGGGGCACACGAGGATCAGTACTTC.

At least ten counts were recorded for this clone. The V gene is TRBV6-1, the J gene TRBJ1-4; D may be TRBD1 (5 bases). This CDR3 has 15 amino acids. The germline V gene encodes CDR1 MNHNS and CDR2 SASEGT. V dropped 4 bases and J dropped 5 bases, with 14 bases sitting between them. Written as DNA, the CDR3 is TGTGCCAGCAGTGCGACAGCCTCATTCAATGAAAAACTGTTTTTT. Its protein product is CASSATASFNEKLFF.

This clone was recorded at least ten times. The rearrangement uses TRBV30 and TRBJ2-7, with D possibly matching TRBD2 (6 bases). This CDR3 is built from 17 residues. Between the trimmed V and J ends, which lost 0 bases and 4 bases, there was a span of 22 bases. Per the germline V gene, CDR1 is GTSNPN and CDR2 is SVGIG (reference sequence). The CDR3, as DNA: TGTGCCTGGAGTGTAGTTGGGGGGTCCTCCGGATCTTACGAGCAGTACTTC. It translates to CAWSVVGGSSGSYEQYF. The variable domain in full, with the rest retrieved from reference TRBV30 and TRBJ2-7, is SQTIHQWPATLVQPVGSPLSLECTVEGTSNPNLYWYRQAAGRGLQLLFYSVGIGQISSEVPQNLSASRPQDRQFILSSKKLLLSDSGFYLCAWSVVGGSSGSYEQYFGPGTRLTVT.

This clone came up many times. J is TRBJ1-4 and V is TRBV5-4; a weak D match, TRBD1 (5 bases). The ends were cut back, 5 bases at V and 8 bases at J, with 19 bases in the middle. Per the germline V gene, CDR1 is SGHNT and CDR2 is YYREEE (reference sequence). This CDR3 has 15 amino acids. DNA for the CDR3: TGTGCCAGCAGTTCGAGCGGGACTCCTGGGGAAAAACTGTTTTTT. It yields the protein CASSSSGTPGEKLFF.

In its sample, this clone is medium-sized. The chain is built from TRBV5-1 and TRBJ2-7; 7 bases fit TRBD2. Germline CDR1 is SGHRS and CDR2 is YFSETQ. V shed 3 bases, J shed 5 bases, and the junction held 8 bases outside the gene matches. CDR3 size: 14 residues. In DNA form, the CDR3 reads TGCGCCAGCAGCTGGGGCCATCGGGAGGACGAGCAGTACTTC. Protein product: CASSWGHREDEQYF.

The J gene is TRBJ1-5, the V gene TRBV6-1; TRBD1 might be the D (6 bases). Germline V lookup: CDR1 MNHNS, CDR2 SASEGT. This CDR3 contains 16 residues. V was clipped by 6 bases and J by 11 bases, with 26 bases between them. This CDR3 reads CASSVTVTGGRRAQHF. The CDR3 bases are TGTGCCAGCAGCGTAACCGTGACAGGCGGCCGTAGGGCCCAGCATTTT.

This clone has at least ten counts. A read error may account for a junction end that differs from germline. The rearrangement uses TRBV28 and TRBJ2-1; 9 bases are a match to TRBD1. The CDR3 covers 11 residues. CDR1 MDHEN and CDR2 SYDVKM come from the germline V gene. The CDR3 nucleotides are TGTGCCAGCAGTCACACAGGGGGCCTAGCCTTC. It specifies CASSHTGGLAF.

This clone was counted ten times or more. The chain links TRBV28 to TRBJ1-5, with D perhaps TRBD1 (6 bases). V was pared by 3 bases and J by 7 bases, with 13 bases between. CDR1 is MDHEN and CDR2 is SYDVKM in the germline V gene. This CDR3 is 14 amino acids long. The CDR3 sequence: CASSFQGSWQPQHF. Here the CDR3 DNA reads TGTGCCAGCAGTTTTCAGGGGTCTTGGCAGCCCCAGCATTTT.